This TCR beta chain appears in the sequencing data of a study of T cell changes during pregnancy in multiple sclerosis (dated by TCRdb to the late 2010s). Background on the whole study: Changes in the T cell repertoire over the course of pregnancy were examined in this study in women with multiple sclerosis.

From the cysteine up to the phenylalanine, the CDR3 has a length of 15 residues. The kept DNA is CDR3 alone, 45 bases in frame from the first base. CDR1 and CDR2, looked up from the germline V gene (reference sequence), are SEHNR and FQNEAQ. Trimmed from V: 5 bases; trimmed from J: 8 bases; junction bases lacking a gene match: 10. Library prep was done by the immunoSEQ multiplex PCR assay. TCRdb carries this immuneACCESS record with in-frame sequences only. Its versions omit some clonotypes, under half of them owing to an unresolved V gene in the studies checked, with the rest unexplained. The sample yields approximately 44,000 clones; about 88% were counted once. The leading ten clones occupy around 0.5% of the sample. This clone showed up just once. No antigen is known for it. Qualities for individual bases were not recorded, and no much larger clone is one base off.

The sequenced sample was CD4+ T cells from peripheral blood mononuclear cells, obtained in the first trimester of pregnancy. This sequence uses TRBV7-9 and TRBJ2-2; 8 middle bases align to TRBD1. The sequence was collected from a female donor with multiple sclerosis, enrolled in a pregnancy study. The sequence in DNA is TGTGCCAGCAGCCTCCGGGACAGGTTGTCAGGGGAGCTGTTTTTT. It specifies CASSLRDRLSGELFF.